This T cell receptor (beta chain) was sequenced for a study of beta chain features in type 1 diabetes. Across the whole study: Investigators examined approximately 100,000,000 sorted cells across all samples.

All of the isolated RNA was reverse transcribed, so expressed TCRB transcripts were sequenced. Roughly 3.57 million reads on average were seen across naive, central memory and regulatory T cell samples. TCRdb's table, derived via immunoSEQ multiplex PCR, lists solely in-frame clones and lacks some. The table lists over 350,000 clones, approximately 16% of them singletons. Trimming cost V 8 bases and J 0 bases; bases outside gene matches: 1. Germline CDR1 GTSNPN, CDR2 SVGIG (reference sequence). The CDR3 length is 13 residues. General study points: Among type 1 diabetes patients, VDJ junctions had fewer insertions and more deletions.

Each of the sorted populations had a purity greater than 98%. With regard to this clone: Its antigen is undetermined.

This clonotype was obtained from a woman younger than 35 in good health. The sample was naive CD4+ T cells from blood. This chain connects TRBV30 to TRBJ2-1, with TRBD1 identical over 10 bases. CDR3 nucleotides: TGTGCCCGGACAGGGGGCTCCTACAATGAGCAGTTCTTC. Translating it yields CARTGGSYNEQFF.